Presented here are 12 T cell receptor beta chains from one specimen sequenced in a study of metastatic and nonmetastatic thyroid tumors. No patient had received any treatment before thyroid surgery. TCRdb re-processed the PCR reads through MiXCR. The data show tens of thousands of clones, about 16% seen once. Sequencing input: blood. These receptor sequences come from a male donor with papillary thyroid cancer or a benign thyroid nodule (not recorded which). Some clones in this sample may be carry-over from other donors' samples.

This clone was seen repeatedly, ten times or more. The J gene is TRBJ2-4, the V gene TRBV20-1; 12 bases are a match to TRBD2. This CDR3 is built from 15 residues. Germline V gene sequence: CDR1 DFQATT, CDR2 SNEGSKA (reference sequence). V lost 6 bases to trimming and J lost 6 bases; unmatched junction nucleotides: 9. CDR3 DNA sequence: TGCAGTGCGCCTAGACTAGCGGGAGTGGGAAACATTCAGTACTTC. It encodes CSAPRLAGVGNIQYF.

The rearrangement links TRBV18 to TRBJ2-5; 8 bases fit TRBD2. CDR1 KGHSH and CDR2 LQKENI come from the germline V gene. The V and J ends lost 2 bases and 5 bases, in that order; junction bases with no gene match: 10. This CDR3 has 16 residues. In DNA, the CDR3 is TGTGCCAGCTCACCAGGCGGGTCCGGGGGGGCTGAGACCCAGTACTTC. Translated: CASSPGGSGGAETQYF.

This clone was recorded at least ten times. The genes are TRBV11-2 and TRBJ1-1; D is perhaps TRBD1 (5 bases). CDR3 size: 15 residues. The V and J ends lost 5 bases and 6 bases respectively, with 19 bases between them. CDR1 is SGHAT and CDR2 is FQNNGV in the germline V gene. CDR3 sequence (DNA): TGTGCCAGCAGCCTGATCACGGGGGGGGTCCCTGAAGCTTTCTTT. Its translation: CASSLITGGVPEAFF.

This clone was picked up many times. The rearrangement joins TRBV18 to TRBJ1-2, with D uncertain. Trimming stripped 1 base from V and 0 bases from J, with 9 bases between. Germline values: CDR1 KGHSH, CDR2 LQKENI. The CDR3 has 15 amino acids. The CDR3 sequence: CASSPLSGPNYGYTF. The CDR3 bases are TGTGCCAGCTCACCACTCTCAGGCCCTAACTATGGCTACACCTTC.

This clone was picked up many times. The genes are TRBV24-1 and TRBJ2-5; D may be TRBD1 or TRBD2 (5 bases each). CDR1 is KGHDR and CDR2 is SFDVKD in the germline V gene. V was shortened by 0 bases and J by 5 bases, with 9 bases between the two germline ends. This CDR3 is 14 amino acids long. As DNA, the CDR3 is TGTGCCACCAGTGATTTGGCCGGGGCCGAGACCCAGTACTTC. Translation gives CATSDLAGAETQYF.

This clone appeared many times. The chain has TRBV6-1 and TRBJ2-1; 7 positions agree with TRBD2. Trimming took 5 bases from V and 9 from J; bases not matched to a gene: 19. The V gene's germline CDR1 is MNHNS and CDR2 SASEGT. The CDR3 runs 17 residues. The CDR3 protein is CASSKTQLGAGLVEQFF. For the CDR3, the DNA is TGTGCCAGCAGTAAGACCCAATTGGGAGCGGGATTGGTTGAGCAGTTCTTC.

This clone was observed at least ten times. The chain has TRBV25-1 and TRBJ2-5; the D gene is possibly TRBD1 (6 bases). Germline lookup yields CDR1 MGHDK and CDR2 SYGVNS. The CDR3 contains 16 residues. V lost 1 base and J lost 3, with 15 bases in between. The CDR3 loop is CASSEFRTGSEETQYF. Written as DNA, the CDR3 is TGTGCCAGCAGTGAATTCAGAACAGGGAGTGAAGAGACCCAGTACTTC.

Ten or more counts support this clone. This CDR3 is CASGSPEDNGYTF. The CDR3 DNA follows: TGTGCCAGTGGTTCGCCGGAAGACAATGGCTACACCTTC. The J gene is TRBJ1-2, the V gene TRBV25-1; D gene ambiguous. The CDR3 consists of 13 residues. CDR1 and CDR2 (germline): MGHDK, SYGVNS. Trimming removed 9 bases at V and 6 bases at J, with 17 bases between.

This clone was picked up many times. The rearrangement links TRBV3-1 to TRBJ2-3; 13 bases map to TRBD2. Germline lookup yields CDR1 LGHDT and CDR2 YNNKEL (reference sequence). The CDR3 has 17 residues. Losses at the gene ends were 3 bases for V and 3 bases for J; bases not matched to a gene: 6. CDR3 nucleotides: TGTGCCAGCAGCCAGGGTACTAGCGGGAGGGAGACAGATACGCAGTATTTT. As protein: CASSQGTSGRETDTQYF.

The gene calls are TRBV11-2 and TRBJ2-7; D call uncertain. This CDR3 has 14 residues. Between the trimmed V and J ends, which lost 6 bases and 5 bases, there was a span of 17 bases. CDR1 and CDR2 (germline): SGHAT, FQNNGV. CDR3: CASSTRSSGHEQYF. CDR3 sequence (DNA): TGTGCCAGCAGTACCAGGTCGTCAGGACACGAGCAGTACTTC.

This clone was found many times. The chain is built from TRBV12-5 and TRBJ1-4, with D uncertain. This CDR3 is built from 14 residues. CDR1 and CDR2 from the germline V gene are LGHNT and FRNRAP. V was clipped by 6 bases and J by 7 bases, with 15 bases between them. In nucleotides, the CDR3 is TGTGCTAGTGGCCGGCTTCCGTCTGGTGAAAAACTGTTTTTT. Translating it yields CASGRLPSGEKLFF.

This clone was seen many times. The chain uses TRBV27 and TRBJ2-3, with 7 positions matching TRBD2. Trimming removed 8 bases from V and 2 bases from J; junction bases left unmatched: 10. Germline CDR1 reads MNHEY; CDR2 reads SMNVEV (reference sequence). The CDR3 is 15 residues long. CDR3: CASGRGVAVTDTQYF. The CDR3 nucleotides read TGTGCCAGCGGCCGGGGGGTAGCGGTCACAGATACGCAGTATTTT.